This T cell receptor (beta chain) was recovered during a study of blood T cell repertoires in COVID-19. Study as a whole: The United States, Italy and Spain supplied acute and convalescent COVID-19 samples. PBMCs, B-cell-depleted T cells, or T cells were the source of the cDNA or gDNA that made up the material.

In the study's own analysis: Reference gene primer amplification yielded estimated nucleated cell counts. Generated by immunoSEQ multiplex PCR, the TCRdb table keeps only in-frame clones and is missing some. The D gene and trimming were derived from the DNA, and the V and J assignments and clone size from that table. Of roughly 380,000 clones listed, over 85% are singletons. The CDR3 sequence is 12 residues long. Deletions cut 11 bases from V and 6 bases from J, with 16 bases between. CDR1 is SNHLY, CDR2 FYNNEI, per germline. This chain joins TRBV2 and TRBJ1-2; D uncertain. Sequenced sample: peripheral blood. The receptor comes from a woman aged 55-70 years with COVID-19, enrolled during active disease. CDR3 sequence: CASTSGSHGYTF. DNA for the CDR3: TGTGCCTCCACCTCCGGGTCACATGGCTACACCTTC.